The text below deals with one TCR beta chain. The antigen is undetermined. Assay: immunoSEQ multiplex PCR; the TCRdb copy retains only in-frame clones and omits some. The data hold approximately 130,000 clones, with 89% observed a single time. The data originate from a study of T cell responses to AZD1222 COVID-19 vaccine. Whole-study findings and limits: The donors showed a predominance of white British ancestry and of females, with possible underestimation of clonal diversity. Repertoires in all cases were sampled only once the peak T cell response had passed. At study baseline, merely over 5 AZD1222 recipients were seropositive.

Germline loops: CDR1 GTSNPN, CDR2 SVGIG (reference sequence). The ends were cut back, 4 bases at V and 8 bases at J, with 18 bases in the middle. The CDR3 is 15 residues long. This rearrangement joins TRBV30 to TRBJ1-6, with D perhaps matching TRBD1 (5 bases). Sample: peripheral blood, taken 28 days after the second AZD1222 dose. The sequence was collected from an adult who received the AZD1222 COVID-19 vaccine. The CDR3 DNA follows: TGTGCCTGGACCGGGCCGCGGGGCAGGGATTCACCCCTCCACTTT. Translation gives CAWTGPRGRDSPLHF.